The present T cell receptor beta chain was sequenced within a study of human T cells and chemical hapten exposure. Regarding the study as a whole: DPC sensitization left the count of TCRs above 1 in 1000 unchanged.

Time point given: patch test 2, 6 weeks after DPC sensitization. The treatment denotes: therapeutic diphenylcyclopropenone sensitization with weekly scalp DPC. The total RNA was obtained from whole blood that was not fractionated. One entry per CDR3 protein, called by TCRdb with MiXCR from the RACE reads. The table lists over 60,000 distinct CDR3 sequences, around 10% of them singletons. With regard to this clonotype: Its target is unknown.

Germline CDR1 reads SGHVS; CDR2 reads FQNEAQ. Trimming took off 0 bases at V and 10 bases at J, with 7 bases between the two ends. CDR3 length equals 13 residues. The receptor comes from a woman aged 50 to 65 with alopecia areata. Some clones in this sample may be carry-over from other donors' samples. The sequences come from whole blood, collected in connection with sensitization to the hapten diphenylcyclopropenone (DPC). The chain carries TRBV7-8 and TRBJ1-6; D not certain. The CDR3 reads CASSLAPSSPLHF. In nucleotides, the CDR3 is TGTGCCAGCAGCTTAGCACCTAGCTCACCCCTCCACTTT. The variable domain in full, with the rest retrieved from reference TRBV7-8 and TRBJ1-6, is GAGVSQSPRYKVAKRGQDVALRCDPISGHVSLFWYQQALGQGPEFLTYFQNEAQLDKSGLPSDRFFAERPEGSVSTLKIQRTQQEDSAVYLCASSLAPSSPLHFGNGTRLTVT.